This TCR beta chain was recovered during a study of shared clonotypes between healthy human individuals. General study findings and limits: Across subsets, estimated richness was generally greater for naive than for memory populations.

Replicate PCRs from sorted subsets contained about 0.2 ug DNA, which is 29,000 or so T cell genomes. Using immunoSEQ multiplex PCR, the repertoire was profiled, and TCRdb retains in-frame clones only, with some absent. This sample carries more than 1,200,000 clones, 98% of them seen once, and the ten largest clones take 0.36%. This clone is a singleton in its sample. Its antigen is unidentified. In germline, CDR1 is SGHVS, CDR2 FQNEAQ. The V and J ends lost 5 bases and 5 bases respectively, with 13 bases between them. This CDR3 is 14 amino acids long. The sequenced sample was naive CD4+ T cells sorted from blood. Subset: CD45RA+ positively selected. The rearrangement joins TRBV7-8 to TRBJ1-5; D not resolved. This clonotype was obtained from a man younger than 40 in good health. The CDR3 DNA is TGTGCCAGCAGCGCGAACCTAGGCGATCAGCCCCAGCATTTT. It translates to CASSANLGDQPQHF.